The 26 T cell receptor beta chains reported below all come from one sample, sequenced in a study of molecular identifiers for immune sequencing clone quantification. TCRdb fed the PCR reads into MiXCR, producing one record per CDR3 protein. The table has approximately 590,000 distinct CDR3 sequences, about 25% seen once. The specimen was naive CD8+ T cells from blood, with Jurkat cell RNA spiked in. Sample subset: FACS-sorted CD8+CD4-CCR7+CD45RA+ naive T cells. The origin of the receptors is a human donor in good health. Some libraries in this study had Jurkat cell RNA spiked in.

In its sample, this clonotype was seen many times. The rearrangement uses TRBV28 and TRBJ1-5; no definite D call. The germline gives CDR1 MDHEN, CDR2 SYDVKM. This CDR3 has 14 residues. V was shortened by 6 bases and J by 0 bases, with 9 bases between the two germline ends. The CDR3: CASSSGYSNQPQHF. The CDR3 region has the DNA TGTGCCAGCAGCTCCGGATATAGCAATCAGCCCCAGCATTTT. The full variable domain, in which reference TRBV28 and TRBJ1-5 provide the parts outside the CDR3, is DVKVTQSSRYLVKRTGEKVFLECVQDMDHENMFWYRQDPGLGLRLIYFSYDVKMKEKGDIPEGYSVSREKKERFSLILESASTNQTSMYLCASSSGYSNQPQHFGDGTRLSIL.

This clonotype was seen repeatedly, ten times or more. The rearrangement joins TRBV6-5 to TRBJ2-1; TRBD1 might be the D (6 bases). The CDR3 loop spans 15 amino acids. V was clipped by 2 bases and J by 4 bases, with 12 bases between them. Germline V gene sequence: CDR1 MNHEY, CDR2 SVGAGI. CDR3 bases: TGTGCCAGCAGTTACGGTCCCCAGGGGTACAATGAGCAGTTCTTC. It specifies CASSYGPQGYNEQFF.

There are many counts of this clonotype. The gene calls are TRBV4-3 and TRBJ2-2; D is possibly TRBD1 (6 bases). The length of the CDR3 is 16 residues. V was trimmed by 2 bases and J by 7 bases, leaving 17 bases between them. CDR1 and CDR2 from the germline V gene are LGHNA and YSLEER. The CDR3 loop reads CASSQTGVGRGGELFF. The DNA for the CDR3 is TGCGCCAGCAGCCAAACAGGAGTTGGCAGGGGCGGGGAGCTGTTTTTT.

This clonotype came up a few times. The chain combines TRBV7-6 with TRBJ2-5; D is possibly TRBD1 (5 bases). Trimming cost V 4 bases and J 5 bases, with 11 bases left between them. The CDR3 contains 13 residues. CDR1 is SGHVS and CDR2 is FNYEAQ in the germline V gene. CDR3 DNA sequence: TGTGCCAGCAGCTCCTTATCAGGGGAGACCCAGTACTTC. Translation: CASSSLSGETQYF.

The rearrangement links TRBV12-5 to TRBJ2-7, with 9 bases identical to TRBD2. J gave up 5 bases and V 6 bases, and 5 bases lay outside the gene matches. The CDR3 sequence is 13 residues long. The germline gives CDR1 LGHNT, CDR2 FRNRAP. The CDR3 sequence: CASGEREVHEQYF. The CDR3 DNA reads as TGTGCTAGTGGAGAGCGGGAGGTACACGAGCAGTACTTC.

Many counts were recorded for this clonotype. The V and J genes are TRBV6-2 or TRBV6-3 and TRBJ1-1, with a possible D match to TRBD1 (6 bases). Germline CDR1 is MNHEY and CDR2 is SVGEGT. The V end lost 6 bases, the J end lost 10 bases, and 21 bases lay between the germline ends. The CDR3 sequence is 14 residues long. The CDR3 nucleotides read TGTGCCAGCAGCTCTCTCTACAGGGCGGTGGGAGCTTTCTTT. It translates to CASSSLYRAVGAFF.

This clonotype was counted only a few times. CDR3 DNA sequence: TGTGCCAGCAGCTTTAAGGGACAGGGGAGCTCCTACGAGCAGTACTTC. Protein: CASSFKGQGSSYEQYF. The J gene is TRBJ2-7, the V gene TRBV13; 10 nucleotides match TRBD1. V shed 3 bases and J 0 bases; nucleotides not matched to a gene: 5. CDR1 and CDR2 from the germline V gene are PRHDT and FYEKMQ (reference sequence). CDR3 size: 16 residues. Full variable domain (rest looked up from reference TRBV13 and TRBJ2-7): AAGVIQSPRHLIKEKRETATLKCYPIPRHDTVYWYQQGPGQDPQFLISFYEKMQSDKGSIPDRFSAQQFSDYHSELNMSSLELGDSALYFCASSFKGQGSSYEQYFGPGTRLTVT.

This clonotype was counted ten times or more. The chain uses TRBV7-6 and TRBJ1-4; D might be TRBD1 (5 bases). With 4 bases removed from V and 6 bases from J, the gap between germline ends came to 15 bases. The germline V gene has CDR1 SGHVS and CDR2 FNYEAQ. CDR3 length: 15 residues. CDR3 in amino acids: CASSSRSGQDEKLFF. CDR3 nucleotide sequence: TGTGCCAGCAGCTCAAGATCAGGGCAGGATGAAAAACTGTTTTTT.

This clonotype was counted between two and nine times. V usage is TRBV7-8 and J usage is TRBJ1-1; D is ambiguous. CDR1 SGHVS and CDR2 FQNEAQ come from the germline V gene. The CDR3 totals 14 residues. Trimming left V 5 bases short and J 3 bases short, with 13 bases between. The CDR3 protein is CASSPGTDYTEAFF. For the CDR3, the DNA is TGTGCCAGCAGCCCAGGAACAGATTACACTGAAGCTTTCTTT.

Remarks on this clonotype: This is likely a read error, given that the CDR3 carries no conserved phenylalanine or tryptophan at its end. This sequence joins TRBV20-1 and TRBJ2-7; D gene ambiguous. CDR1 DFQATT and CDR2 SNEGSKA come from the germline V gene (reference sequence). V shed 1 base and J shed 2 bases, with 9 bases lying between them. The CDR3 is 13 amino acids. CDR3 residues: CSARGDRTYEQYI. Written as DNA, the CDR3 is TGCAGTGCTAGAGGGGATCGTACCTACGAGCAGTACATC.

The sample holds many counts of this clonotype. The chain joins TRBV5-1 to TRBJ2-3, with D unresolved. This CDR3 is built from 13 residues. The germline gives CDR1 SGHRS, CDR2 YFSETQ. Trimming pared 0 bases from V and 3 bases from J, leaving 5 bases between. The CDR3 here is CASSLDGTDTQYF. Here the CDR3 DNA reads TGCGCCAGCAGCTTGGACGGAACAGATACGCAGTATTTT.

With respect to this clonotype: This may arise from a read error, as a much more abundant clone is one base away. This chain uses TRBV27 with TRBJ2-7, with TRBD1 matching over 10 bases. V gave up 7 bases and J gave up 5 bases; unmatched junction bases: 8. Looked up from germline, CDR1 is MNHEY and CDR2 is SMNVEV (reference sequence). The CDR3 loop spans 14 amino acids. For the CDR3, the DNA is TGTGCCAGCACAAAACCTGGGACAGGGGACGAGCAGTACTTC. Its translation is CASTKPGTGDEQYF.

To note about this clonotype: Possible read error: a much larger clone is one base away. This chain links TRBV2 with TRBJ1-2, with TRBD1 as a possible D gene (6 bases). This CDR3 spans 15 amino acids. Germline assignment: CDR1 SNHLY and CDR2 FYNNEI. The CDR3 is CASSDQQGPNYGYAF. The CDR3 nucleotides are TGTGCCAGCAGTGATCAACAGGGTCCGAACTATGGCTACGCCTTC.

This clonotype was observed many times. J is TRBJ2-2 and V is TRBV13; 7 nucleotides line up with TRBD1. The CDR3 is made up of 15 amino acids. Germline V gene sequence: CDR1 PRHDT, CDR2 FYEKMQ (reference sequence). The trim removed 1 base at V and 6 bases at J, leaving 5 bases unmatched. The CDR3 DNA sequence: TGTGCCAGCAGCTTAGAGGGGGCATCCGCCGGGGAGCTGTTTTTT. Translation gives CASSLEGASAGELFF.

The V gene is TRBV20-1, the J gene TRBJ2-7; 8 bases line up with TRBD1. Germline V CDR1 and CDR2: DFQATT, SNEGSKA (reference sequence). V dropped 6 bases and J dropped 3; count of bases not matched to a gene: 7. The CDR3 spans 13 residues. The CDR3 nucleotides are TGCAGTGCGCACCGACAGGGGCACTACGAGCAGTACTTC. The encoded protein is CSAHRQGHYEQYF.

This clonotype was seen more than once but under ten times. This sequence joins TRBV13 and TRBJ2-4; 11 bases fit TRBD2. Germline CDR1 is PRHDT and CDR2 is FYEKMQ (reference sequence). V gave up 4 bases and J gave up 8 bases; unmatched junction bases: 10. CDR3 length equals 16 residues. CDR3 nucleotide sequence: TGTGCCAGCAGCTACAGGCTAGCGGGGGGTTTTCACATTCAGTACTTC. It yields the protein CASSYRLAGGFHIQYF.

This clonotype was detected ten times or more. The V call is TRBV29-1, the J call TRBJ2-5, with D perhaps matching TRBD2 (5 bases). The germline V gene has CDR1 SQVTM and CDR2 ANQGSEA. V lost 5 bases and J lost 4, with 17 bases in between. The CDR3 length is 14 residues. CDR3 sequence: CSVLRGETVETQYF. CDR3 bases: TGCAGCGTTTTACGGGGAGAGACGGTAGAGACCCAGTACTTC.

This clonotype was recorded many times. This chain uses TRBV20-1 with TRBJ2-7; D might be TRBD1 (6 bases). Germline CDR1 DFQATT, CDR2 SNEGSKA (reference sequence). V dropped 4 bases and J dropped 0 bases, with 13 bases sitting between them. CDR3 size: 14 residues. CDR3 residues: CSAKTGTSSYEQYF. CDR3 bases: TGCAGTGCTAAAACCGGGACAAGCTCCTACGAGCAGTACTTC.

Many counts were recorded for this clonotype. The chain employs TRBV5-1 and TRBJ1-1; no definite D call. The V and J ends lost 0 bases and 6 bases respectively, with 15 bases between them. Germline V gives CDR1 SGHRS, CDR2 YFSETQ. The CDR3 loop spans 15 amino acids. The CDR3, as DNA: TGCGCCAGCAGCTTGGATGGGATTGGGTCGGCTGAAGCTTTCTTT. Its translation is CASSLDGIGSAEAFF. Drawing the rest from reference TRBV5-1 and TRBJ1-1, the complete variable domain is KAGVTQTPRYLIKTRGQQVTLSCSPISGHRSVSWYQQTPGQGLQFLFEYFSETQRNKGNFPGRFSGRQFSNSRSEMNVSTLELGDSALYLCASSLDGIGSAEAFFGQGTRLTVV.

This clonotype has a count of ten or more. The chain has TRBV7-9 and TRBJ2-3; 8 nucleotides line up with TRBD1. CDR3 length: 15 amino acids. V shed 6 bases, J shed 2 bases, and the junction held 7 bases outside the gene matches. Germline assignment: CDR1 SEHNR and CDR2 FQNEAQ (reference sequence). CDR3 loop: CASRRTGSLTDTQYF. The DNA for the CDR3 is TGTGCCAGCAGGCGGACAGGGTCCCTCACAGATACGCAGTATTTT.

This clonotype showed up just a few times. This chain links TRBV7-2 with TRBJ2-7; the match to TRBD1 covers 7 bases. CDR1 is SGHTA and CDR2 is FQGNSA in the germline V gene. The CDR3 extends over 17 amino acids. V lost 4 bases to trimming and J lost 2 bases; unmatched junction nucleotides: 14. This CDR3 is CASSSGGQGWRPYEQYF. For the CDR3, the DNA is TGTGCCAGCAGCTCAGGGGGTCAGGGATGGAGGCCCTACGAGCAGTACTTC.

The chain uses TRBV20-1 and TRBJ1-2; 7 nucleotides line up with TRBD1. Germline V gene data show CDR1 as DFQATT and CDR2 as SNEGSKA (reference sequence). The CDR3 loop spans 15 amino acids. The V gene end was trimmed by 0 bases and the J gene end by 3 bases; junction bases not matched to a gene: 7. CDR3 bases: TGCAGTGCTAGAGACAGAGACAGGGATGACTATGGCTACACCTTC. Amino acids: CSARDRDRDDYGYTF.

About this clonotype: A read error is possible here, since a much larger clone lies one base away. The CDR3: CASSQGTSGTQYF. The CDR3 DNA follows: TGTGCCAGCAGCCAAGGGACATCGGGTACGCAGTATTTT. This rearrangement joins TRBV3-1 to TRBJ2-3; D perhaps matches TRBD1 (5 bases). The V and J ends lost 1 base and 8 bases respectively, with 10 bases between them. This CDR3 comprises 13 residues. Germline V CDR1 and CDR2: LGHDT, YNNKEL (reference sequence).

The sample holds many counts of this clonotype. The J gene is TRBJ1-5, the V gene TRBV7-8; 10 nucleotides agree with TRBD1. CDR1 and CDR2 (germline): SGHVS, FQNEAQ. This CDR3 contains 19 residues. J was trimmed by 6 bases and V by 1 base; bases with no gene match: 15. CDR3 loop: CASSLEAGQGPGRGQPQHF. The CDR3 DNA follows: TGTGCCAGCAGCTTAGAAGCGGGACAGGGGCCAGGGCGCGGTCAGCCCCAGCATTTT.

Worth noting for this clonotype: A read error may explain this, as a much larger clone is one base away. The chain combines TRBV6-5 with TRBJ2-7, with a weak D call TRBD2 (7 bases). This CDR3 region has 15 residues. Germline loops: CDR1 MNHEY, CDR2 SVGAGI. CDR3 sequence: CASSYSWGGPYEQCF. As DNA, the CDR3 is TGTGCCAGCAGTTACTCGTGGGGGGGCCCCTACGAGCAGTGCTTC.

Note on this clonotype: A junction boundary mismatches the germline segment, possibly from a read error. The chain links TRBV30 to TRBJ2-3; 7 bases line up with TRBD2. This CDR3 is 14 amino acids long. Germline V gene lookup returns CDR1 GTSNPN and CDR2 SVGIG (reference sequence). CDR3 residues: CARSSSGPTDTQYF. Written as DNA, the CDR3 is TGTGCCCGGAGCTCTAGCGGCCCAACAGATACGCAGTATTTT.